This TCR beta chain was found in a study of T-cell reconstitution after alpha-beta-depleted transplantation in children. Molecular barcoding with unique molecular identifiers was used for the TCRbeta library. From the PCR reads, TCRdb called clonotypes with MiXCR, one entry per CDR3 protein. The sample consists of roughly 490,000 distinct CDR3 sequences, approximately 10% of them appearing once. Germline CDR1 reads DFQATT; CDR2 reads SNEGSKA (reference sequence). This CDR3 spans 14 amino acids. With 8 bases removed from V and 3 bases from J, the gap between germline ends came to 18 bases. This sequence joins TRBV20-1 and TRBJ2-3; D is perhaps TRBD1 (5 bases). Specimen: PBMCs, mostly from graft donor cells, collected 180 days after TCRalphabeta/CD19-depleted stem cell transplant. The TCR originated in a female patient aged 2-9 years who had a stem cell transplant for aplastic anemia, so the T cells may come from the graft donor. In DNA, the CDR3 is TGCAGTACCCTTCAGGGCATAGGGACAGATACGCAGTATTTT. It codes for CSTLQGIGTDTQYF.